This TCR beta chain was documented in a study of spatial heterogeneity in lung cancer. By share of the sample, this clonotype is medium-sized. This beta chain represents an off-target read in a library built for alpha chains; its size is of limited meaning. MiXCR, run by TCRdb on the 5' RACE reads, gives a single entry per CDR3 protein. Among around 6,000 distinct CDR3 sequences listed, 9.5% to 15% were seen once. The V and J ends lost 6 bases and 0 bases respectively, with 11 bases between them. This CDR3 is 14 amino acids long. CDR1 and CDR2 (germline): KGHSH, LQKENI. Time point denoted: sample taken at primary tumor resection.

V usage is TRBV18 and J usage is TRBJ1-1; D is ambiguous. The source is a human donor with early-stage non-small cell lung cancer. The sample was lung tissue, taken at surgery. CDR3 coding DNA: TGTGCCAGCTCCCCCGAACTGATGAACACTGAAGCTTTCTTT. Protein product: CASSPELMNTEAFF.